This T cell receptor beta chain originates from a study of chemoradiotherapy in HPV16-positive cancers. Study-wide points: HPV-specific T cells were functionally defined from only a couple of HPV16-positive patients. Candidate HPV-specific clones and E7-related TCR motifs grew in tumor during treatment.

Including both end residues, the CDR3 is 12 amino acids long. Germline CDR1 reads SGHDT; CDR2 reads YYEEEE. Concerning this clone itself: Its antigen is not known. The DNA is left out, because the CDR3 cannot be placed on it with certainty; the CDR3 is given as TCRdb lists it.

This table comes from immunoSEQ multiplex PCR, and its TCRdb copy is limited to in-frame clones, with some not included. Of about 15,000 clones in the sample, 60% to 80% are singletons; the top ten hold approximately 1.3%. This rearrangement joins TRBV5-6 to TRBJ1-1; no DNA check was done on the table's D call, TRBD1. The receptor's source is a human donor with HPV-associated anogenital cancer. Sampling was performed from a patient who underwent chemoradiotherapy. This CDR3 is CASSFGQGSDFF.